This T cell receptor (beta chain) was sequenced during a study of response to subunit inactivated influenza vaccine. Overall study results and limits: Only a handful of new T cells, the authors suggested, are recruited with each seasonal influenza vaccination.

TCRdb itself ran the RT-PCR reads through MiXCR, one entry per CDR3 protein. The sample lists approximately 700,000 distinct CDR3 sequences; about 15% were seen once. This clonotype was picked up many times. What it binds is unknown. The specimen was PBMCs from blood, collected roughly 2 weeks before vaccination. The sequence was collected from a man aged 45-65 years who received an inactivated influenza vaccine.

Written as DNA, the CDR3 is TGTGCCAGCAGCGCCTCTTCAGGGGCCATGAACACTGAAGCTTTCTTT. Encoded protein: CASSASSGAMNTEAFF. This chain connects TRBV9 to TRBJ1-1; maybe TRBD1 (6 bases). Germline CDR1 and CDR2: SGDLS and YYNGEE. The CDR3 has 16 residues. The ends were cut back, 3 bases at V and 0 bases at J, with 15 bases in the middle. Using reference TRBV9 and TRBJ1-1 for the parts outside the CDR3, the full variable domain is DSGVTQTPKHLITATGQRVTLRCSPRSGDLSVYWYQQSLDQGLQFLIQYYNGEERAKGNILERFSAQQFPDLHSELNLSSLELGDSALYFCASSASSGAMNTEAFFGQGTRLTVV.